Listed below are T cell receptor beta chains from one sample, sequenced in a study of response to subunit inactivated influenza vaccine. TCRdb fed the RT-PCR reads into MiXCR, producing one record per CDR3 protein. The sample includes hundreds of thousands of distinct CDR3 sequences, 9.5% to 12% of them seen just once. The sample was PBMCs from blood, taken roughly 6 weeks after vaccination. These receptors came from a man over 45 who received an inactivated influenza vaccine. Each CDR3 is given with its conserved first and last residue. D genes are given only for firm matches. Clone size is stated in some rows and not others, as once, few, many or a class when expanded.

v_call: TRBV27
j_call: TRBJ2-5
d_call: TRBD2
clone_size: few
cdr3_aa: CASKGIGGSQTQYF
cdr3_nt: TGTGCCAGCAAGGGAATCGGCGGGAGTCAGACCCAGTACTTC

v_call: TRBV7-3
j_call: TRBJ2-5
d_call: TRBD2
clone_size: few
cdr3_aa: CASSLTGRLAETQYF
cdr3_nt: TGTGCCAGCAGCTTAACAGGGCGACTAGCAGAGACCCAGTACTTC

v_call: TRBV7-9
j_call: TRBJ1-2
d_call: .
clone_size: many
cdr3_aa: CASSPDSPPNYGYTF
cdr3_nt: TGTGCCAGCAGTCCCGACAGCCCTCCTAACTATGGCTACACCTTC

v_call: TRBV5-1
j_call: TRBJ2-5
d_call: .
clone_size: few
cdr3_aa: CASSLVPGKGETQYF
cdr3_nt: TGCGCCAGCAGCTTGGTCCCAGGGAAGGGGGAGACCCAGTACTTC

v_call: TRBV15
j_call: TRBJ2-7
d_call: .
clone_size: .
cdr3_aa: CATSGRGGPSYEQYF
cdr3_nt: TGTGCCACCAGCGGCCGAGGGGGACCCTCCTACGAGCAGTACTTC

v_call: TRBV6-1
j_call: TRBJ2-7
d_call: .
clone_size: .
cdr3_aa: CASRKQGPYEQYF
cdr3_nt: TGTGCCAGCAGAAAACAGGGCCCCTACGAGCAGTACTTC

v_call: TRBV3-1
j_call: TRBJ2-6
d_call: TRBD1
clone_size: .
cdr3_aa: CASSQDLGQVYSGANVLTF
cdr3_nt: TGTGCCAGCAGCCAAGATTTGGGACAGGTCTACTCTGGGGCCAACGTCCTGACTTTC

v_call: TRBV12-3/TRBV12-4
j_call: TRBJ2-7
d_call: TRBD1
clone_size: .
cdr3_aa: CASSPKAQGLEQYF
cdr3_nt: TGTGCCAGCAGTCCAAAAGCACAGGGGCTCGAGCAGTACTTC

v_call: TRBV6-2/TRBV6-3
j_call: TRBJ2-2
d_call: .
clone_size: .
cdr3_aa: CASSYPPRFYTGELFF
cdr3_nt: TGTGCCAGCAGTTACCCACCTAGATTTTACACCGGGGAGCTGTTTTTT

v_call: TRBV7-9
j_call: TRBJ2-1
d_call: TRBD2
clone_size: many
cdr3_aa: CASSLSGRASEQFF
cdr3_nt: TGTGCCAGCAGCTTGAGCGGGAGGGCCTCTGAGCAGTTCTTC

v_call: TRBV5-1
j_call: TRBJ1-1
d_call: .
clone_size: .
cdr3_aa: CASSLSKGIGAFF
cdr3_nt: TGCGCCAGCAGCTTGAGCAAGGGGATTGGAGCTTTCTTT